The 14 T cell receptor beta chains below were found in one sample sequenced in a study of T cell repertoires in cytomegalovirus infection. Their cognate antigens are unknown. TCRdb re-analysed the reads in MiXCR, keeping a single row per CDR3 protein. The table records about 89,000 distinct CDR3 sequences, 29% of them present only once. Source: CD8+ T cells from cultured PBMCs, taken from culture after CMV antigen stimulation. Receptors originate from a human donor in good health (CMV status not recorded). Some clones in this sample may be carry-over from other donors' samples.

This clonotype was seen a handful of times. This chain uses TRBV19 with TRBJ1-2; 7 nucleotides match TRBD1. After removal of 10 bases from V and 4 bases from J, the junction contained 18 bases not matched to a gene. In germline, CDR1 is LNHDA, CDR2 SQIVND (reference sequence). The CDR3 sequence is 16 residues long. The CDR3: CAIRTLSHRGSYGYTF. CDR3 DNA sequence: TGTGCCATAAGGACCTTATCTCACAGGGGCAGCTATGGCTACACCTTC.

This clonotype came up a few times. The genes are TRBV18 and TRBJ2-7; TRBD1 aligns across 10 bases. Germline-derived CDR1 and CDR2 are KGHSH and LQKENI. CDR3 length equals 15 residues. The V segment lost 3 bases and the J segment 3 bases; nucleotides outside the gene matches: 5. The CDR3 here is CASSPNRDRGYEQYF. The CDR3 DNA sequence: TGTGCCAGCTCACCGAATCGGGACAGGGGCTACGAGCAGTACTTC.

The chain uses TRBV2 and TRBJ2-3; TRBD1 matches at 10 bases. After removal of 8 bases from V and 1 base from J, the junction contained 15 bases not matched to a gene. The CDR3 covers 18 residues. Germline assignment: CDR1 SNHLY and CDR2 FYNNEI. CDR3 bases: TGTGCCAGCCCCGGGAGGGACAGGGGACGAGTGGGCACAGATACGCAGTATTTT. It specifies CASPGRDRGRVGTDTQYF.

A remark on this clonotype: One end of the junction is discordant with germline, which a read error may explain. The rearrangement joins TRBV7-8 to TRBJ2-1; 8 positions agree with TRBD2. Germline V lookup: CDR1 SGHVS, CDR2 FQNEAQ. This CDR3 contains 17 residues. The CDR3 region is CAGSQRPAGGLYNEQFF. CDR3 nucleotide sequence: TGTGCCGGCAGCCAAAGGCCCGCGGGGGGCCTCTACAATGAGCAGTTCTTC.

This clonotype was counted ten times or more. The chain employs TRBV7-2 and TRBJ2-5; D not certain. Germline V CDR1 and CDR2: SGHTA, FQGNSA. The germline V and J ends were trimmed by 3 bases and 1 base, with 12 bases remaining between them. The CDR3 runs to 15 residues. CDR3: CASSFIGHFQETQYF. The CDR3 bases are TGTGCCAGCAGCTTTATAGGCCACTTCCAAGAGACCCAGTACTTC.

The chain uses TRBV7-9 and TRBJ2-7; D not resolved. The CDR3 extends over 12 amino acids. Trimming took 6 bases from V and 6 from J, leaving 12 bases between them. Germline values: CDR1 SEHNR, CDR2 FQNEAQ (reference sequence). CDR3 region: CASSESPSEQYF. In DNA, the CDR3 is TGTGCCAGCAGTGAGAGTCCTTCCGAGCAGTACTTC.

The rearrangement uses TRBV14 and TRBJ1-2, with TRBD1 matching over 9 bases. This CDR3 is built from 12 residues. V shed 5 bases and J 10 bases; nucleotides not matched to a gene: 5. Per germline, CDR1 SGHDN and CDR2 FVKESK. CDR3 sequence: CASSEGQGTYTF. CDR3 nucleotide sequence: TGTGCCAGCAGCGAGGGACAGGGTACCTACACCTTC.

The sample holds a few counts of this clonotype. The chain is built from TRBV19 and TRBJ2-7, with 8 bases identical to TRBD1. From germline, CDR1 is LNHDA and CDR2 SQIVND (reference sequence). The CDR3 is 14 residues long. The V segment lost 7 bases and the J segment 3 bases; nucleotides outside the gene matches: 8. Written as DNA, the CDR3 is TGTGCCAGTACCAAGACAGGGGCTGACTACGAGCAGTACTTC. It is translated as CASTKTGADYEQYF.

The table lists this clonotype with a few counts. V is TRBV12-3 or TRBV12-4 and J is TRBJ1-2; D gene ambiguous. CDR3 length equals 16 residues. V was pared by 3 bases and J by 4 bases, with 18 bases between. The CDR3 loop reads CASSFQLARVTYGYTF. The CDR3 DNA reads TGTGCCAGCAGTTTTCAGCTGGCCAGAGTAACCTATGGCTACACCTTC.

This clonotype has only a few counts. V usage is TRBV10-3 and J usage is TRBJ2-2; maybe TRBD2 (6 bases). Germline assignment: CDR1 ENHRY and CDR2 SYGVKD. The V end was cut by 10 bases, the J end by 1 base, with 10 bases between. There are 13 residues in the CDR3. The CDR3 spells CANGEVNTGELFF. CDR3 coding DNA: TGTGCCAACGGGGAGGTGAACACCGGGGAGCTGTTTTTT.

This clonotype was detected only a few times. The CDR3 is CASSWGDMNTEAFF. For the CDR3, the DNA is TGTGCCAGCAGTTGGGGGGACATGAACACTGAAGCTTTCTTT. The chain recombines TRBV12-3 or TRBV12-4 with TRBJ1-1; tentative D call: TRBD1 (6 bases). CDR3 length: 14 residues. Trimming removed 4 bases at V and 0 bases at J, with 9 bases between.

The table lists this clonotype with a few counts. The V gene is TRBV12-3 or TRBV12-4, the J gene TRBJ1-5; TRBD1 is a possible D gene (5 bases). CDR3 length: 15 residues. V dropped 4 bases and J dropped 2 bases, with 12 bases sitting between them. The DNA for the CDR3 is TGTGCCAGCAGTTCCTCCGGGACGGGCAATCAGCCCCAGCATTTT. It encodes CASSSSGTGNQPQHF.

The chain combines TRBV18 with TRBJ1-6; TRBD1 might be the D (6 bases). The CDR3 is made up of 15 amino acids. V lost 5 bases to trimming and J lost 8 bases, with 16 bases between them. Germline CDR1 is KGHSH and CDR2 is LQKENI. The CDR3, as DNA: TGTGCCAGCTCAGCAACAGGGTTCTACGATTCACCCCTCCACTTT. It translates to CASSATGFYDSPLHF.

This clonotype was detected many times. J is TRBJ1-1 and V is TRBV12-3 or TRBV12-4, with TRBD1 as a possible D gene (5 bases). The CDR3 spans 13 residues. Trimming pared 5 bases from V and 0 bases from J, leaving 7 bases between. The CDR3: CASSGTVNTEAFF. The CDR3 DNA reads TGTGCCAGCAGTGGGACGGTGAACACTGAAGCTTTCTTT.